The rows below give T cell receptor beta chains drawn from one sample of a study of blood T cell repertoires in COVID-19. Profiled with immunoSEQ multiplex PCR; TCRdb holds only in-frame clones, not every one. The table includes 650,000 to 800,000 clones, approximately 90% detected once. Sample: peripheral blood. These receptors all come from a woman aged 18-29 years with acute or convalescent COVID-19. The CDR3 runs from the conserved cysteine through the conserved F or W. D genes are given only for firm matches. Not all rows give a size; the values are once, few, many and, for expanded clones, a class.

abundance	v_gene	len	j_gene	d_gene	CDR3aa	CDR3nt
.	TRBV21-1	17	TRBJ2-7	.	CASSFSGGRDRTYEQYF	TGTGCCAGCAGCTTCTCGGGGGGGAGGGACAGAACCTACGAGCAGTACTTC
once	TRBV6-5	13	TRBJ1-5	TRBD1	CASSNRGYQPQHF	TGTGCCAGCAGCAACAGGGGGTATCAGCCCCAGCATTTT
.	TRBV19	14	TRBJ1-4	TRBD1	CASKDQGASEKLFF	TGTGCCAGTAAAGATCAGGGGGCCAGTGAAAAACTGTTTTTT
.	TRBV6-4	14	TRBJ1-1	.	CASSESTGSAEAFF	TGTGCCAGCAGTGAGAGCACAGGTTCCGCTGAAGCTTTCTTT
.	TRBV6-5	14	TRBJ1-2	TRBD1	CASSYRDSNYGYTF	TGTGCCAGCAGTTACCGGGACAGCAACTATGGCTACACCTTC
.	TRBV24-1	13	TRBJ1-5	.	CATQGLRNQPQHF	TGTGCCACCCAGGGTTTGAGAAATCAGCCCCAGCATTTT
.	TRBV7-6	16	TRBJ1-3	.	CASSLQGESSGNTIYF	TGTGCCAGCAGCTTACAGGGCGAGAGCTCTGGAAACACCATATATTTT
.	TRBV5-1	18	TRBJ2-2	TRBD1	CASSLAPGTAPRGGELFF	TGCGCCAGCAGCTTGGCCCCCGGGACAGCCCCCAGGGGCGGGGAGCTGTTTTTT
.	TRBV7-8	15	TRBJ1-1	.	CASSLGAGMNTEAFF	TGTGCCAGCAGCTTAGGGGCGGGTATGAACACTGAAGCTTTCTTT
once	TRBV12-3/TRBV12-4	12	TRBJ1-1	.	CASSLVGAGAFF	TGTGCCAGCAGTTTGGTTGGGGCTGGGGCTTTCTTT
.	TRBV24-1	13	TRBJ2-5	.	CATSRKGLGTQYF	TGTGCCACCAGCCGCAAGGGGCTGGGGACCCAGTACTTC
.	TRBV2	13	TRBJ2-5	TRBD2	CASSGGIKETQYF	TGTGCCAGTAGCGGGGGGATCAAAGAGACCCAGTACTTC
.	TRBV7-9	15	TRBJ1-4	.	CASSQQQGFPEKLFF	TGTGCCAGCAGCCAGCAACAGGGTTTTCCGGAAAAACTGTTTTTT
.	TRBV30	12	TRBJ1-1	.	CAWSVMRTEAFF	TGTGCCTGGAGTGTAATGAGGACTGAAGCTTTCTTT
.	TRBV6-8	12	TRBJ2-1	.	CASSQGGVEQFF	TGTGCCAGCAGTCAAGGGGGGGTTGAGCAGTTCTTC
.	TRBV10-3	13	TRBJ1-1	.	CAISSGLNTEAFF	TGTGCCATCAGTTCAGGGTTGAACACTGAAGCTTTCTTT
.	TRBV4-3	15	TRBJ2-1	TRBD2	CASSPEGTSNNEQFF	TGCGCCAGCTCCCCCGAGGGGACTAGCAACAATGAGCAGTTCTTC
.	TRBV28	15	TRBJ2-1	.	CASSLKEEAYNEQFF	TGTGCCAGCAGTTTAAAGGAGGAGGCCTACAATGAGCAGTTCTTC
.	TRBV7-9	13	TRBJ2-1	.	CASSLANRAEQFF	TGTGCCAGCAGCTTAGCGAACAGGGCTGAGCAGTTCTTC
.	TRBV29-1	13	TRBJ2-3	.	CSATRGSGDTQYF	TGCAGCGCGACCCGGGGATCGGGGGATACGCAGTATTTT
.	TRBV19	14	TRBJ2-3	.	CASSLAQGGDTQYF	TGTGCCAGTAGTCTCGCACAGGGGGGGGATACGCAGTATTTT
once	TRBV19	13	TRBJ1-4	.	CASSIQTNEKLFF	TGTGCCAGTAGTATCCAAACTAATGAAAAACTGTTTTTT
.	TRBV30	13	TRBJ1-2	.	CAGSGITNYGYTF	TGTGCCGGCTCGGGGATTACTAACTATGGCTACACCTTC
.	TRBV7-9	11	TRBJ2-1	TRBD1	CASRNTGGQFF	TGTGCCAGCAGAAATACAGGGGGGCAGTTCTTC
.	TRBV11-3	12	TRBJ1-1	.	CASSSNGGEAFF	TGTGCCAGCAGCTCAAACGGGGGAGAAGCTTTCTTT
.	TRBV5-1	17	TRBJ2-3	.	CASSLVVRGPSTDTQYF	TGCGCCAGCAGCTTGGTAGTACGAGGTCCCAGCACAGATACGCAGTATTTT